Below are 3 T cell receptor beta chains sequenced from a single sample in a study of Graves' ophthalmopathy and Graves' hyperthyroidism. Amplification targeted the TCR beta CDR3 regions, with RNA transcripts as the source material. RT-PCR in the first round used HTBI primers; a second-round multiplex PCR followed. MiXCR, run by TCRdb on the multiplex PCR reads, gives a single entry per CDR3 protein. Counted here are about 40,000 distinct CDR3 sequences, under 65% occurring once; the ten biggest clones make up around 19%. The material sequenced was peripheral blood. Receptor source: an adult man with Graves' ophthalmopathy.

This clonotype was observed at least ten times. This chain joins TRBV19 and TRBJ2-1; 7 bases align to TRBD2. The CDR3 loop spans 16 amino acids. CDR1 and CDR2 from the germline V gene are LNHDA and SQIVND (reference sequence). V lost 5 bases, J lost 3 bases, and 10 bases stayed unmatched. The CDR3 here is CASSSLTSFLYNEQFF. In DNA form, the CDR3 reads TGTGCCAGTAGTTCCCTGACTAGCTTTCTCTACAATGAGCAGTTCTTC.

This clonotype was seen repeatedly, ten times or more. V and J are TRBV15 and TRBJ1-4, with unresolved D. V lost 1 base and J 4 bases, leaving 7 bases between the germline ends. Germline loops: CDR1 LNHNV, CDR2 YYDKDF (reference sequence). The CDR3 consists of 14 residues. The CDR3 loop is CATSRVDYNEKLFF. CDR3 bases: TGTGCCACCAGCAGAGTTGATTATAATGAAAAACTGTTTTTT. The full variable domain, its missing parts supplied by reference TRBV15 and TRBJ1-4, is DAMVIQNPRYQVTQFGKPVTLSCSQTLNHNVMYWYQQKSSQAPKLLFHYYDKDFNNEADTPDNFQSRRPNTSFCFLDIRSPGLGDTAMYLCATSRVDYNEKLFFGSGTQLSVL.

This clonotype turned up a few times. V gene TRBV7-9 combines with J gene TRBJ2-5; D is perhaps TRBD2 (5 bases). This CDR3 comprises 14 residues. Between the trimmed V and J ends, which lost 1 base and 10 bases, there was a span of 16 bases. CDR1 is SEHNR and CDR2 is FQNEAQ in the germline V gene (reference sequence). The CDR3 DNA is TGTGCCAGCAGCTTAGTCGCGGGTTCGGTGTTCCAGTACTTC. This encodes CASSLVAGSVFQYF.